The clone carrying this T cell receptor (beta chain) was recorded at least ten times. Its cognate antigen is unknown. Time point described: longitudinal time-point 3. The data stem from a study of neurological immune-mediated disorders. V gave up 0 bases and J gave up 9 bases, with 18 bases separating them. The CDR3 contains 15 residues. The V gene's germline CDR1 is DFQATT and CDR2 SNEGSKA (reference sequence). MiXCR, run by TCRdb on the 5' RACE reads, gives a single entry per CDR3 protein. The sample includes approximately 100,000 distinct CDR3 sequences, 9.5% to 14% seen only once; the top ten take about 3.1%. Study-level findings and limits: Falling below healthy controls, multiple sclerosis showed the least TCR clonal expansion, while HTLV-1-associated myelopathy showed the most.

This clonotype was obtained from a female donor with HTLV-1-associated myelopathy (HAM/TSP). Sample: PBMCs. The chain links TRBV20-1 to TRBJ2-1; the D call may be TRBD1 or TRBD2 (5 bases each). The CDR3 loop is CSARDYSWGIGEQFF. In DNA, the CDR3 is TGCAGTGCTAGAGATTATTCTTGGGGGATCGGTGAGCAGTTCTTC.